In its sample, the clone carrying this T cell receptor beta chain was seen many times. This may be a read error: a much more frequent sequence differs by one nucleotide. Researchers took RNA transcripts and amplified the TCR beta CDR3 regions from them. Researchers ran a first-round RT-PCR on the TCR CDR3 using the HTBI primer set. TCRdb recomputed calls from the multiplex PCR reads with MiXCR, one row per CDR3 protein. The sample holds some 270,000 distinct CDR3 sequences, more than 20% seen once. These data belong to a study of T cells in Graves' hyperthyroidism and ophthalmopathy. This CDR3 region has 16 residues. Germline V gene lookup returns CDR1 SGHVS and CDR2 FQNEAQ. V lost 2 bases and J lost 7; bases outside the gene matches: 6.

Sequencing used blood. V is TRBV7-8 and J is TRBJ2-5; TRBD2 matches at 14 bases. The source is a woman aged 40 to 55 with Graves' ophthalmopathy. In DNA, the CDR3 is TGTGCCAGCAGCTTATTGGGACTAGCGGGAGTGAGGACCCAGTACTTC. The encoded protein is CASSLLGLAGVRTQYF. The full variable domain, completed using reference TRBV7-8 and TRBJ2-5, is GAGVSQSPRYKVAKRGQDVALRCDPISGHVSLFWYQQALGQGPEFLTYFQNEAQLDKSGLPSDRFFAERPEGSVSTLKIQRTQQEDSAVYLCASSLLGLAGVRTQYFGPGTRLLVL.